A single sample gave rise to the 29 T cell receptor beta chains below, sequenced in a study of T cells expressing NK-cell markers. From the 5' RACE reads, TCRdb lists one entry per CDR3 protein and no DNA. This listing includes 150,000 to 180,000 distinct CDR3 sequences. Specimen: blood T cells: a sorted CD56 or NKG2C T cell subset, CD4+ or CD8+ T cells, or bulk PBMC T cells (not recorded which). The receptors derive from a woman in her fifties or sixties in good health.

CDR3 in amino acids: CASSPRLGDTQYF. The rearrangement joins TRBV7-9 to TRBJ2-3; the TRBD2 assignment by TCRdb is unverifiable without DNA. Germline assignment: CDR1 SEHNR and CDR2 FQNEAQ (reference sequence). This CDR3 is 13 amino acids long.

The gene calls are TRBV10-3 and TRBJ2-7. The germline V gene encodes CDR1 ENHRY and CDR2 SYGVKD. This CDR3 spans 12 amino acids. The CDR3 loop reads CAISEGGHEQYF.

The J gene is TRBJ1-2, the V gene TRBV27; TCRdb's D gene call, TRBD1, goes unchecked for lack of DNA. This CDR3 comprises 13 residues. Germline CDR1 reads MNHEY; CDR2 reads SMNVEV (reference sequence). CDR3 in amino acids: CASSSPDNYGYTF.

CDR3 amino acids: CASSLNLEGDEAFF. V usage is TRBV5-1 and J usage is TRBJ1-1. The CDR3 spans 14 residues. The V gene's germline CDR1 is SGHRS and CDR2 YFSETQ. The full variable domain, in which reference TRBV5-1 and TRBJ1-1 provide the parts outside the CDR3, is KAGVTQTPRYLIKTRGQQVTLSCSPISGHRSVSWYQQTPGQGLQFLFEYFSETQRNKGNFPGRFSGRQFSNSRSEMNVSTLELGDSALYLCASSLNLEGDEAFFGQGTRLTVV.

The J gene is TRBJ2-2, the V gene TRBV19; TCRdb's D call of TRBD2 is untestable without DNA. The CDR3 runs 15 residues. Looked up from germline, CDR1 is LNHDA and CDR2 is SQIVND (reference sequence). CDR3 amino acids: CASSPGLANTGELFF.

The chain employs TRBV7-9 and TRBJ2-1; no DNA is available, so the TRBD1 call from TCRdb remains unchecked. Germline loops: CDR1 SEHNR, CDR2 FQNEAQ (reference sequence). CDR3 length equals 15 residues. The CDR3 here is CASSLSGTGTDEQFF. The full variable domain, in which reference TRBV7-9 and TRBJ2-1 provide the parts outside the CDR3, is DTGVSQNPRHKITKRGQNVTFRCDPISEHNRLYWYRQTLGQGPEFLTYFQNEAQLEKSRLLSDRFSAERPKGSFSTLEIQRTEQGDSAMYLCASSLSGTGTDEQFFGPGTRLTVL.

The chain couples TRBV5-1 to TRBJ1-2; TCRdb proposes TRBD1, but this gene call is untestable without DNA. The length of the CDR3 is 14 residues. Per germline, CDR1 SGHRS and CDR2 YFSETQ. The CDR3 protein is CASSAFTGEVIYTF.

The gene calls are TRBV19 and TRBJ2-7; TCRdb reports TRBD1, a call that lacks DNA to check it against. CDR3 length equals 15 residues. Looked up from germline, CDR1 is LNHDA and CDR2 is SQIVND (reference sequence). CDR3 protein: CASSIDQGAGYEQYF. The full variable domain, its missing parts supplied by reference TRBV19 and TRBJ2-7, is DGGITQSPKYLFRKEGQNVTLSCEQNLNHDAMYWYRQDPGQGLRLIYYSQIVNDFQKGDIAEGYSVSREKKESFPLTVTSAQKNPTAFYLCASSIDQGAGYEQYFGPGTRLTVT.

The chain has TRBV5-1 and TRBJ2-1; with no DNA, the TCRdb D assignment of TRBD2 cannot be verified. CDR3 length: 16 residues. Germline V lookup: CDR1 SGHRS, CDR2 YFSETQ. CDR3: CASSLGRRGSYNEQFF.

V is TRBV3-1 and J is TRBJ2-7. This CDR3 has 17 residues. Per germline, CDR1 LGHDT and CDR2 YNNKEL (reference sequence). The CDR3 loop is CASSQGYRLRATYEQYF.

J is TRBJ2-2 and V is TRBV12-3 or TRBV12-4. The CDR3 loop spans 14 amino acids. The CDR3 sequence is CASNGVADTGELFF.

The gene calls are TRBV19 and TRBJ2-7. Germline V gene sequence: CDR1 LNHDA, CDR2 SQIVND (reference sequence). The CDR3 totals 13 residues. The CDR3: CASSTGEGREQYF.

The chain uses TRBV20-1 and TRBJ2-1; TCRdb's assignment of TRBD1 cannot be checked, as there is no DNA. The germline V gene has CDR1 DFQATT and CDR2 SNEGSKA (reference sequence). CDR3 size: 14 residues. This CDR3 reads CSVKQAALYNEQFF.

The chain carries TRBV29-1 and TRBJ2-5; TCRdb's D call of TRBD1 is untestable without DNA. The CDR3 runs 15 residues. CDR1 is SQVTM and CDR2 is ANQGSEA in the germline V gene. The CDR3 reads CSACPGAPDQETQYF.

The V call is TRBV5-5, the J call TRBJ2-3; the D call from TCRdb, TRBD1, cannot be confirmed without DNA. The germline V gene encodes CDR1 SGHKS and CDR2 YYEKEE (reference sequence). The CDR3 is made up of 15 amino acids. Here the CDR3 reads CASSGGTGAADTQYF.

The chain combines TRBV6-2 or TRBV6-3 with TRBJ2-2; TCRdb's D gene call, TRBD2, goes unchecked for lack of DNA. The CDR3 covers 15 residues. Per the germline V gene, CDR1 is MNHEY and CDR2 is SVGEGT. CDR3 loop: CASTSGTLNTGELFF.

The CDR3 sequence is CASSTSSGSALIVETQYF. The chain has TRBV5-1 and TRBJ2-5; there is no DNA to check the TCRdb D call of TRBD2. This CDR3 is 18 amino acids long. Germline V lookup: CDR1 SGHRS, CDR2 YFSETQ.

The chain recombines TRBV9 with TRBJ2-2. This CDR3 is 14 amino acids long. The germline V gene encodes CDR1 SGDLS and CDR2 YYNGEE. The CDR3 here is CASSVVVETGELFF. Combining the CDR3 with reference TRBV9 and TRBJ2-2 gives the whole variable domain DSGVTQTPKHLITATGQRVTLRCSPRSGDLSVYWYQQSLDQGLQFLIQYYNGEERAKGNILERFSAQQFPDLHSELNLSSLELGDSALYFCASSVVVETGELFFGEGSRLTVL.

V usage is TRBV27 and J usage is TRBJ2-1; TCRdb reports TRBD2, a call that lacks DNA to check it against. CDR1 and CDR2 (germline): MNHEY, SMNVEV (reference sequence). This CDR3 region has 15 residues. The CDR3 loop is CASSLPSSSYNEQFF.

The chain carries TRBV14 and TRBJ2-6. This CDR3 is built from 18 residues. CDR1 and CDR2 from the germline V gene are SGHDN and FVKESK. CDR3 sequence reads: CASSQGAPGVSGANVLTF.

The chain uses TRBV7-3 and TRBJ2-7. Per the germline V gene, CDR1 is SGHTA and CDR2 is FQGTGA. The CDR3 consists of 14 residues. CDR3 region: CASSLAGGTYEQYF.

This sequence joins TRBV7-8 and TRBJ2-5; TCRdb's assignment of TRBD2 cannot be checked, as there is no DNA. Germline assignment: CDR1 SGHVS and CDR2 FQNEAQ. The length of the CDR3 is 14 residues. The CDR3 reads CASSQIADQETQYF. The full variable domain, its missing parts supplied by reference TRBV7-8 and TRBJ2-5, is GAGVSQSPRYKVAKRGQDVALRCDPISGHVSLFWYQQALGQGPEFLTYFQNEAQLDKSGLPSDRFFAERPEGSVSTLKIQRTQQEDSAVYLCASSQIADQETQYFGPGTRLLVL.

The V and J genes are TRBV27 and TRBJ2-5; TCRdb outputs TRBD1, but without DNA this stays unchecked. CDR1 is MNHEY, CDR2 SMNVEV, per germline (reference sequence). CDR3 length: 13 residues. The CDR3: CASSSGQWETQYF.

V usage is TRBV6-5 and J usage is TRBJ2-1; the D call from TCRdb, TRBD2, cannot be confirmed without DNA. The CDR3 spans 20 residues. Germline-derived CDR1 and CDR2 are MNHEY and SVGAGI. CDR3 region: CASSYAGTGRPRSSYNEQFF.

The chain uses TRBV3-1 and TRBJ2-7; absent DNA, TCRdb's TRBD1 call cannot be checked. Germline CDR1 is LGHDT and CDR2 is YNNKEL (reference sequence). There are 15 residues in the CDR3. CDR3 sequence: CASSQRGTGNYEQYF.

The rearrangement uses TRBV10-2 and TRBJ2-1; the D gene TCRdb calls, TRBD2, cannot be checked with no DNA. CDR1 and CDR2 (germline): WSHSY, SAAADI. CDR3 length: 14 amino acids. CDR3 sequence: CASKSGLAGLEQFF.

This chain uses TRBV29-1 with TRBJ1-2; TCRdb gives TRBD1 as the D gene, but with no DNA this cannot be confirmed. The germline gives CDR1 SQVTM, CDR2 ANQGSEA. CDR3 length equals 11 residues. The CDR3 protein is CSGQGDYGYTF.

The rearrangement links TRBV28 to TRBJ1-4; TCRdb names TRBD1, which stays unverified in the absence of DNA. Germline V gene sequence: CDR1 MDHEN, CDR2 SYDVKM. The length of the CDR3 is 16 residues. The CDR3 here is CASSPTGFATNEKLFF.

The chain combines TRBV3-1 with TRBJ2-3; the D call of TRBD2 rests on TCRdb alone, since no DNA is present to check it. Germline V gene sequence: CDR1 LGHDT, CDR2 YNNKEL (reference sequence). The CDR3 is 19 residues long. The CDR3 sequence is CASTTLTSGRALGTDTQYF.